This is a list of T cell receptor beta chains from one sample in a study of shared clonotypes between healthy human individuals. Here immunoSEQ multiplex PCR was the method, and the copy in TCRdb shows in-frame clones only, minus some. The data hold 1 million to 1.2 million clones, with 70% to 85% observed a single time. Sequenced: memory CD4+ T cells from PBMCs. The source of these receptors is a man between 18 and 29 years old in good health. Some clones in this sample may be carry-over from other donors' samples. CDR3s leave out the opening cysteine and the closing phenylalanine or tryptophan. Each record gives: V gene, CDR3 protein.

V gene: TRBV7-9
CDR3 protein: ASRPASSYNEQF

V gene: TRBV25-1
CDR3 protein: ASSEPGLARGYT

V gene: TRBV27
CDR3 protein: ASKTRYEQY

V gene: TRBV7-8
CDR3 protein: ASSLSTEGEQF

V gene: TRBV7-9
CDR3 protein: ASSLDRIFAVSSYNEQF

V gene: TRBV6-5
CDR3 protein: ASSRRVGVGEKLF

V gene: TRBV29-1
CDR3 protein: SVELGRVYNEQF

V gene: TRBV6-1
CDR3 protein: ASNRAGSSYEQY

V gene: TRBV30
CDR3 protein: AYSRGGPNEQF

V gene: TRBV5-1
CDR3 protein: ASNTGTGVSYEQY

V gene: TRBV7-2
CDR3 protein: ASSWGQGGYGYT

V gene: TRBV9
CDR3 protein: ASSVVAYQDSYNEQF

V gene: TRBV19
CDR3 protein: ASSIRTGTTDTQY

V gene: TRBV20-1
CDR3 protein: SAMADEQF

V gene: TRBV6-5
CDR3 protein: ASRLGRGSGEQY

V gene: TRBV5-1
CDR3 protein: ASSLGLAGEGEQY

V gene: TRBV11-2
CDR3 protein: ASSLGPRGNTYEQY

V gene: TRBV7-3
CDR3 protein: ASSRDREEEQY

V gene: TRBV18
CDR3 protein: ASSSLAAYEQY

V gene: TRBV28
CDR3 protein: ASREGGSNQPQH

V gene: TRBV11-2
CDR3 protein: ASSLGTTYNEQF

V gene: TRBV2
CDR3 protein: ASSGDRGGYT

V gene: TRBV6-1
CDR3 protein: ASRDRGRSGYT

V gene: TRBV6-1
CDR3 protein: ASSLTSGNQDTQY

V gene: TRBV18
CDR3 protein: ASSPTRLAGGTGRWQY

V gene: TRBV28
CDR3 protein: ASSFLAGYGSGNEQF